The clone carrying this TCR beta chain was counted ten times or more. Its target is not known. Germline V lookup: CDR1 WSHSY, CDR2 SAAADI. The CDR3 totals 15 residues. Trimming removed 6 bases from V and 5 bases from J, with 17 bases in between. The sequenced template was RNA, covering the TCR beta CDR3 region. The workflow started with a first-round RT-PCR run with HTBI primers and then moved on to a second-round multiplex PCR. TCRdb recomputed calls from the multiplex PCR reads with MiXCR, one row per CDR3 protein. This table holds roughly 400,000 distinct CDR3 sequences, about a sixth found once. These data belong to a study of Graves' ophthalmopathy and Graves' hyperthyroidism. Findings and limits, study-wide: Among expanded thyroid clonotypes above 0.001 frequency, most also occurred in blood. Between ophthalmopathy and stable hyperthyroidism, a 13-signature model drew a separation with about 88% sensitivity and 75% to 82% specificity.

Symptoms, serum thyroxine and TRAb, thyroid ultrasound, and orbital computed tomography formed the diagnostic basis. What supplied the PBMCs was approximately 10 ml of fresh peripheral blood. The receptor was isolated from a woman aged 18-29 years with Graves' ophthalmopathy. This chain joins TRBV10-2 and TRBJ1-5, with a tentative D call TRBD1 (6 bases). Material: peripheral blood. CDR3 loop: CASRVRGDIDQPQHF. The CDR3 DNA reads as TGCGCCAGCAGGGTACGGGGGGACATCGATCAGCCCCAGCATTTT.